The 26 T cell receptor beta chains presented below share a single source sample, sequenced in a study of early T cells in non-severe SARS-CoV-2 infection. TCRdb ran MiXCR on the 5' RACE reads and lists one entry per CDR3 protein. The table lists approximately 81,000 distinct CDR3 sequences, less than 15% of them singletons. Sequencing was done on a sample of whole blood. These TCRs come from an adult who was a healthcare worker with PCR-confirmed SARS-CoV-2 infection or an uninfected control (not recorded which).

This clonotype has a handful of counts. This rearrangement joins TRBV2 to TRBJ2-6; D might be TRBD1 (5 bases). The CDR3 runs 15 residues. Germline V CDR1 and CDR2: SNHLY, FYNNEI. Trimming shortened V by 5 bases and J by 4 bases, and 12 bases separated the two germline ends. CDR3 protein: CASSLTATGANVLTF. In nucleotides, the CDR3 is TGTGCCAGCAGTCTGACAGCTACCGGGGCCAACGTCCTGACTTTC.

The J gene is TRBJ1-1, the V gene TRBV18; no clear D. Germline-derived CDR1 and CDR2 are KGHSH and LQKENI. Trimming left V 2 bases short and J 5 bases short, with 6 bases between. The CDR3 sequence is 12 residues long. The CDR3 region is CASSPDVTEAFF. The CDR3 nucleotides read TGTGCCAGCTCACCAGACGTAACTGAAGCTTTCTTT.

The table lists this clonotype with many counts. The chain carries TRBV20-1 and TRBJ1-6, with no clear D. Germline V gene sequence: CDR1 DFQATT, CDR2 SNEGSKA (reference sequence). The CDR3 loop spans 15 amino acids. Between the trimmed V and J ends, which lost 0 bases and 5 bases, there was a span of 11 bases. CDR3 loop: CSARDIRRNNSPLHF. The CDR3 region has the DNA TGCAGTGCTAGAGATATTAGACGGAATAATTCACCCCTCCACTTT.

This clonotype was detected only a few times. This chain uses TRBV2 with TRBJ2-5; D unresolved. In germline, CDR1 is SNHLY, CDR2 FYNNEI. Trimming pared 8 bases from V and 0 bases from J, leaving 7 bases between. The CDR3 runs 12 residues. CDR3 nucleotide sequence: TGTGCCAGCCGACGGAACCAAGAGACCCAGTACTTC. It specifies CASRRNQETQYF. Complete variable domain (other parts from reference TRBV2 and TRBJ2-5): EPEVTQTPSHQVTQMGQEVILRCVPISNHLYFYWYRQILGQKVEFLVSFYNNEISEKSEIFDDQFSVERPDGSNFTLKIRSTKLEDSAMYFCASRRNQETQYFGPGTRLLVL.

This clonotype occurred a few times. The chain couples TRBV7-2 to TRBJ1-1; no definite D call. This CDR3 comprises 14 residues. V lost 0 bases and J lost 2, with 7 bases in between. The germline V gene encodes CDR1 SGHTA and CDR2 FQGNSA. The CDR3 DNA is TGTGCCAGCAGCTTAGCGCGTTACAACACTGAAGCTTTCTTT. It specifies CASSLARYNTEAFF.

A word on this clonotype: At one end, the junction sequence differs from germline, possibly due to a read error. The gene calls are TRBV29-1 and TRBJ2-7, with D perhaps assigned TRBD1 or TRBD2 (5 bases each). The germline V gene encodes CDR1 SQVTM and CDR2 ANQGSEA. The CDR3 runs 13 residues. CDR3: CSVGGTDSYEQYF. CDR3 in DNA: TGCAGCGTTGGGGGGACGGACTCCTACGAACAGTACTTC.

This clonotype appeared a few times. The CDR3 is CASSSPNLARYTDTQYF. DNA for the CDR3: TGTGCCAGCAGTTCGCCGAACCTAGCGCGATACACAGATACGCAGTATTTT. V gene TRBV27 combines with J gene TRBJ2-3; possible D gene TRBD2, 6 bases. This CDR3 comprises 17 residues. Germline values: CDR1 MNHEY, CDR2 SMNVEV (reference sequence). V was cut by 4 bases and J by 2 bases, with 19 bases left in between.

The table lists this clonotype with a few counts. The CDR3: CASSQDGGRAEAFF. Here the CDR3 DNA reads TGCGCCAGCAGCCAAGACGGGGGGCGGGCTGAAGCTTTCTTT. V and J are TRBV4-1 and TRBJ1-1; possibly TRBD1 for D (6 bases). The germline gives CDR1 MGHRA, CDR2 YSYEKL. Trimming shortened V by 0 bases and J by 6 bases, and 11 bases separated the two germline ends. This CDR3 comprises 14 residues.

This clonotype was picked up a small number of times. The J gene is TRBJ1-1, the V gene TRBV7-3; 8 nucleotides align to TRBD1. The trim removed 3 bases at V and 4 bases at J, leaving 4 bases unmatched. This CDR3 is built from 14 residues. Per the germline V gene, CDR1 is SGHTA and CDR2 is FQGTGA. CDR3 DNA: TGTGCCAGCAGCTTCCGGGACAGGTTCACTGAAGCTTTCTTT. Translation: CASSFRDRFTEAFF.

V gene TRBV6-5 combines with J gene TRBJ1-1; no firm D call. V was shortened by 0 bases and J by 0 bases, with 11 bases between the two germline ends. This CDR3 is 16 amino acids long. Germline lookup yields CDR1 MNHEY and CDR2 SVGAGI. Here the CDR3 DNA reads TGTGCCAGCAGTTACTCGAGAAGGGCGGTGAACACTGAAGCTTTCTTT. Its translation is CASSYSRRAVNTEAFF.

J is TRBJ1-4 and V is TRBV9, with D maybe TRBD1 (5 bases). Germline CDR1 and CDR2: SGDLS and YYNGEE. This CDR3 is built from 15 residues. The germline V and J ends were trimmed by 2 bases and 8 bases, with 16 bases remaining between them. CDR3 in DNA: TGTGCCAGCAGCGTGGTGATGGGGGGACGCGAAAAACTGTTTTTT. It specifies CASSVVMGGREKLFF.

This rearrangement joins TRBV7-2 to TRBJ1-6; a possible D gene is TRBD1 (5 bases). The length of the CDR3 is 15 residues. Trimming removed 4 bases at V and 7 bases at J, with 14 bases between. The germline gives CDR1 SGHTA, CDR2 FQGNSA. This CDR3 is CASSSTGTENSPLHF. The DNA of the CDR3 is TGTGCCAGCAGCTCCACCGGGACGGAGAATTCACCCCTCCACTTT.

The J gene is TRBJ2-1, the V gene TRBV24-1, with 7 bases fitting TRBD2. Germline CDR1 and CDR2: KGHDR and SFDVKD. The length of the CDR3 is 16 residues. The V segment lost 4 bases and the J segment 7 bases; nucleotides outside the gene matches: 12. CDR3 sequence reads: CATSEGSGGTRNEQFF. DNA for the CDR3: TGTGCCACCAGTGAGGGTTCGGGGGGAACGAGGAATGAGCAGTTCTTC.

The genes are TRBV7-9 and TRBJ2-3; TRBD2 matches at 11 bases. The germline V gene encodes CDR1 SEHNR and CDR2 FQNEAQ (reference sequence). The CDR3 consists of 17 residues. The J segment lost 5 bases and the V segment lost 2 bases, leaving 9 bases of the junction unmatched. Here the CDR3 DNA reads TGTGCCAGCAGCTTAAGTCGGAGTAGCGGGAGGGAAGATACGCAGTATTTT. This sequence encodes CASSLSRSSGREDTQYF.

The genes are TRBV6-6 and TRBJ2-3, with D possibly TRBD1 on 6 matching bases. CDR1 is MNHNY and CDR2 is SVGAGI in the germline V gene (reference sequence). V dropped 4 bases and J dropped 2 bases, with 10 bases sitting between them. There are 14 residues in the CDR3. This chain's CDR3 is CASSSAGATDTQYF. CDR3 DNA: TGTGCCAGCAGTTCCGCAGGGGCCACAGATACGCAGTATTTT.

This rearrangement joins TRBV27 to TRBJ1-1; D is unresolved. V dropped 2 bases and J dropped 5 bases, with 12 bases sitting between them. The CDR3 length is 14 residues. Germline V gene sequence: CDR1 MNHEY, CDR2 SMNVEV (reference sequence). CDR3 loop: CASSLEKRGTEAFF. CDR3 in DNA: TGTGCCAGCAGTTTAGAGAAAAGAGGGACTGAAGCTTTCTTT.

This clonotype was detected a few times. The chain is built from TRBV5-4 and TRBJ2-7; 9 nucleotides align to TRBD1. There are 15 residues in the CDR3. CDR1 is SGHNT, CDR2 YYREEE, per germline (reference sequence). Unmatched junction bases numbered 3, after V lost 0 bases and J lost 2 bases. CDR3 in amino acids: CASSLVDRGTYEQYF. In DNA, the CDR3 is TGTGCCAGCAGCTTGGTTGACAGGGGGACCTACGAGCAGTACTTC.

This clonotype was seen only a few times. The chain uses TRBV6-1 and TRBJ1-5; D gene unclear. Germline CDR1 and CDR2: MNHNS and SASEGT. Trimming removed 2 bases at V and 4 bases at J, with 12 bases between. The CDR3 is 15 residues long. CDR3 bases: TGTGCCAGCAGTGAACCAAGTATGATAAATCAGCCCCAGCATTTT. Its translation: CASSEPSMINQPQHF.

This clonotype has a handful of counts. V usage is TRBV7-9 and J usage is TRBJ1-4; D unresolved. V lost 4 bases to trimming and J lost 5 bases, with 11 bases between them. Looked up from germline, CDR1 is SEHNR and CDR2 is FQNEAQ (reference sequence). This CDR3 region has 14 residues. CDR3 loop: CASSSQVGNEKLFF. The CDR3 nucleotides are TGTGCCAGCAGCTCGCAGGTCGGCAATGAAAAACTGTTTTTT.

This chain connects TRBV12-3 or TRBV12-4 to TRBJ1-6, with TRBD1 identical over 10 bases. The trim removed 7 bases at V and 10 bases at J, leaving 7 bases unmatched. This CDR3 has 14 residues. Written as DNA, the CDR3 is TGTGCCAGCACCCGGACAGGGGGTACATCACCCCTCCACTTT. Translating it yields CASTRTGGTSPLHF.

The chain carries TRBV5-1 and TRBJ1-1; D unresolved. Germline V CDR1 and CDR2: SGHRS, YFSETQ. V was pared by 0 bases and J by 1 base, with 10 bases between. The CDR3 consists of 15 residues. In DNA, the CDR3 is TGCGCCAGCAGCTTGGTAGTCGGAGGGAACACTGAAGCTTTCTTT. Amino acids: CASSLVVGGNTEAFF.

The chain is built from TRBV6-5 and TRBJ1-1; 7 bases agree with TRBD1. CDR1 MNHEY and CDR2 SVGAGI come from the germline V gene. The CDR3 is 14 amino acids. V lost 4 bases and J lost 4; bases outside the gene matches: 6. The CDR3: CASSSDRASTEAFF. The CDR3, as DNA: TGTGCCAGCAGTTCCGACAGGGCCAGCACTGAAGCTTTCTTT.

CDR3 DNA: TGCGCCAGCAGCCAGGTTACAGGGTTACTCTCTGGAAACACCATATATTTT. It encodes CASSQVTGLLSGNTIYF. This sequence joins TRBV4-1 and TRBJ1-3; D may be TRBD1 (6 bases). V was cut by 3 bases and J by 0 bases, with 15 bases left in between. The CDR3 is 17 residues long. Germline CDR1 MGHRA, CDR2 YSYEKL.

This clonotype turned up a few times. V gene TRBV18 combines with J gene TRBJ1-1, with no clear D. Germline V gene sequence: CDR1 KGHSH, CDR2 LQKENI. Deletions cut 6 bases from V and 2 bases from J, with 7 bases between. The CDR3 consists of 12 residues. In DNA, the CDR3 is TGTGCCAGCTCCGGCACAAACACTGAAGCTTTCTTT. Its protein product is CASSGTNTEAFF.

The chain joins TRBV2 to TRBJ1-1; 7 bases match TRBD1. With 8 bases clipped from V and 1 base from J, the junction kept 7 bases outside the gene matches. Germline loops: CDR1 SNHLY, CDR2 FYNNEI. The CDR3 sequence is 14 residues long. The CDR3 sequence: CASGRTGANTEAFF. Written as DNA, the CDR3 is TGTGCCAGCGGGCGAACAGGGGCGAACACTGAAGCTTTCTTT.

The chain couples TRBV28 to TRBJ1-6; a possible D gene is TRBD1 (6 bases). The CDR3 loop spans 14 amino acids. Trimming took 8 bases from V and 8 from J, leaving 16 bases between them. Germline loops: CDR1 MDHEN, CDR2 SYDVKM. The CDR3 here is CASQRGGADSPLHF. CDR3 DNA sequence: TGTGCCAGCCAGCGGGGGGGCGCGGATTCACCCCTCCACTTT.